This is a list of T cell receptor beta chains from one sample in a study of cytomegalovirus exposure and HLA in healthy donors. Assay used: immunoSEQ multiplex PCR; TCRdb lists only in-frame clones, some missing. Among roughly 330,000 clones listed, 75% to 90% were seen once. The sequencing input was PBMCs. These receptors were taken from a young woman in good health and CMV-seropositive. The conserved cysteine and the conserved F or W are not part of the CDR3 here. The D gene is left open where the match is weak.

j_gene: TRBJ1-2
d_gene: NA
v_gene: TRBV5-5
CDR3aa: ASSHSTTGSYGYT

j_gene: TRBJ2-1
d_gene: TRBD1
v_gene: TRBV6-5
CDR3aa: ASSFRDRGQYEQF

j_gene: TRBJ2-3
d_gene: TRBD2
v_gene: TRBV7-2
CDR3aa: ASSLSGTRVTDTQY

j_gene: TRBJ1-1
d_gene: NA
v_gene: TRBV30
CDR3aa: AWTSKGGLNTEAF

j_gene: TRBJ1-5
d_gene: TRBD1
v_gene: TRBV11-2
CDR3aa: ASSPGGVNQPQH

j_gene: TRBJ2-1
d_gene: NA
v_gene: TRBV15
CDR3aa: ATSREWGEVYNEQF

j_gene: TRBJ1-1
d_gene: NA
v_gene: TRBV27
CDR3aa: ASSLQASTGAF

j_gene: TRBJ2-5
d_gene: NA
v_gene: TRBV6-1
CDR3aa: ASRASGQETQY

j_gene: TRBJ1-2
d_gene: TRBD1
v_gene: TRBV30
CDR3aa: AWSVRAQGSYGYT

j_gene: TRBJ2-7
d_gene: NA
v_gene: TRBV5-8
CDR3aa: ASSWWAGGSYEQY

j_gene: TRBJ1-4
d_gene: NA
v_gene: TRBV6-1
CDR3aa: ASSVAVRDEKLF

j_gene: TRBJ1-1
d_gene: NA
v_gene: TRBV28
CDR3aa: ASSLPVGNTEAF

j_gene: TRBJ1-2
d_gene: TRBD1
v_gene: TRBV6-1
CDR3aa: ASSEQAGGGYGYT

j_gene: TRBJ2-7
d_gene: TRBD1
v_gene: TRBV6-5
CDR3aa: ASSYSLGAGGQEQY

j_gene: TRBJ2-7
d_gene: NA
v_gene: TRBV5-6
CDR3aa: ASSFSYEQY

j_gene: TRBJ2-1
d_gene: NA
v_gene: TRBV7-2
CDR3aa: ASSRGGGRVGNEQF

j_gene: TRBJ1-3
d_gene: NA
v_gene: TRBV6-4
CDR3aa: ASSESTDSGNTIY

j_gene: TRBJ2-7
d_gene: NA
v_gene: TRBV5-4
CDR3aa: ASSETDYEQY

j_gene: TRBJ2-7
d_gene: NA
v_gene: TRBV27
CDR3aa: ASSFRSSYEQY

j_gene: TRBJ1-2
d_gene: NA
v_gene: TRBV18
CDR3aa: ASSPVGTVYGYT

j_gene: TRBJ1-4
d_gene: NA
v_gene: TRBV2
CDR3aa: ASSVQGLNEKLF

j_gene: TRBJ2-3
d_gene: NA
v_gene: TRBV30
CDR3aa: AWSVTGVTTDTQY

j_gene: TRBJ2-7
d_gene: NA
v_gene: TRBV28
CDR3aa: ASSLFRGGEQY

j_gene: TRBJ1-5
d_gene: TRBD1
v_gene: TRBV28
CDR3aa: ASTPPGTDYSNQPQH

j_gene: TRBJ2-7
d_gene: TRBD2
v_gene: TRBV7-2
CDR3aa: ASSIGTSAGEQY

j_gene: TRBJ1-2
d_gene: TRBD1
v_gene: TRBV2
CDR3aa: ASSDEGAHGYT

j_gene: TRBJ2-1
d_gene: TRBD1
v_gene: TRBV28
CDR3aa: ASSLLQGSLYNEQF